The 11 T cell receptor beta chains below all came from one sample that was sequenced in a study of blood T cell repertoires in COVID-19. Sequencing was performed with immunoSEQ multiplex PCR; in TCRdb, only in-frame clones are kept and a portion is missing. The data contain a few hundred thousand clones, more than 75% of them seen just once; the ten biggest clones take up 3%. Sequencing was done on a sample of PBMCs or T cells enriched from blood (not recorded which). Receptors originate from a woman aged 25 to 45 who had recovered from COVID-19.

This clone was picked up a small number of times. The chain employs TRBV7-2 and TRBJ1-2; 9 nucleotides agree with TRBD1. Per the germline V gene, CDR1 is SGHTA and CDR2 is FQGNSA. V dropped 5 bases and J dropped 4; count of bases not matched to a gene: 8. The CDR3 length is 15 residues. Written as DNA, the CDR3 is TGTGCCAGCAGCCCTAGGACAGGGGATGTCTATGGCTACACCTTC. This gives the protein CASSPRTGDVYGYTF.

The J gene is TRBJ2-1, the V gene TRBV19; TRBD2 matches 14 bases. The germline V gene has CDR1 LNHDA and CDR2 SQIVND (reference sequence). V lost 5 bases to trimming and J lost 7 bases; unmatched junction nucleotides: 7. The CDR3 spans 16 residues. The CDR3 bases are TGTGCCAGTAGTTCGTGGACTAGCGGGAGGCGAAATGAGCAGTTCTTC. This translates into CASSSWTSGRRNEQFF.

This clone was seen only once. This rearrangement joins TRBV3-1 (or the pseudogene TRBV3-2) to TRBJ2-7; 13 bases match TRBD2. Germline V CDR1 and CDR2: LGHDT, YNNKEL (reference sequence). With 4 bases clipped from V and 6 bases from J, the junction kept 6 bases outside the gene matches. CDR3 length equals 15 residues. The CDR3 here is CASSPWTSGSPEQYF. In nucleotides, the CDR3 is TGTGCCAGCAGCCCATGGACTAGCGGGAGCCCCGAGCAGTACTTC.

The chain is built from TRBV27 and TRBJ1-2; 7 nucleotides align to TRBD1. The germline gives CDR1 MNHEY, CDR2 SMNVEV (reference sequence). The CDR3 spans 15 residues. The V gene end was trimmed by 2 bases and the J gene end by 4 bases; junction bases not matched to a gene: 7. The CDR3 DNA reads as TGTGCCAGCAGTTTACAGAGGGGGCCGGGCTATGGCTACACCTTC. It translates to CASSLQRGPGYGYTF.

The genes are TRBV9 and TRBJ1-1; D might be TRBD1 (6 bases). Germline loops: CDR1 SGDLS, CDR2 YYNGEE. V was trimmed by 2 bases and J by 4 bases, leaving 18 bases between them. The CDR3 is made up of 16 amino acids. The CDR3 sequence: CASSVAPGAMGTEAFF. The CDR3 DNA reads as TGTGCCAGCAGCGTCGCCCCAGGGGCTATGGGCACTGAAGCTTTCTTT.

Concerning this clone: Its ends do not fully match the called genes, so a read error is possible. The chain joins TRBV7-2 to TRBJ2-4; TRBD2 agrees at 12 bases. Germline CDR1 reads SGHTA; CDR2 reads FQGNSA. The CDR3 loop spans 14 amino acids. The CDR3: CASSLAGGLDIQYF. The CDR3 DNA reads as TGTGCCAGCAGCCTAGCGGGAGGGTTAGACATTCAGTACTTC. The complete variable domain, with remaining parts taken from reference TRBV7-2 and TRBJ2-4, reads GAGVSQSPSNKVTEKGKDVELRCDPISGHTALYWYRQSLGQGLEFLIYFQGNSAPDKSGLPSDRFSAERTGGSVSTLTIQRTQQEDSAVYLCASSLAGGLDIQYFGAGTRLSVL.

The J gene is TRBJ1-5, the V gene TRBV7-9, with D maybe TRBD1 (5 bases). V lost 4 bases and J lost 7, with 11 bases in between. The CDR3 loop spans 13 amino acids. Germline-derived CDR1 and CDR2 are SEHNR and FQNEAQ (reference sequence). CDR3 loop: CASSWGVGQPQHF. The CDR3 bases are TGTGCCAGCAGCTGGGGGGTGGGACAGCCCCAGCATTTT.

V usage is TRBV6-5 and J usage is TRBJ1-1; weak D call: TRBD1 (5 bases). The CDR3 has 11 residues. Per the germline V gene, CDR1 is MNHEY and CDR2 is SVGAGI. With 7 bases removed from V and 8 bases from J, the gap between germline ends came to 11 bases. The CDR3 spells CASTKDREAFF. The CDR3 bases are TGTGCCAGCACCAAAGACAGAGAAGCTTTCTTT.

The chain has TRBV3-1 (or the pseudogene TRBV3-2) and TRBJ2-7; 9 positions match TRBD2. The germline gives CDR1 LGHDT, CDR2 YNNKEL (reference sequence). V dropped 5 bases and J dropped 2; count of bases not matched to a gene: 16. There are 18 residues in the CDR3. CDR3 protein: CASSSLIGASGNPYEQYF. The DNA for the CDR3 is TGTGCCAGCAGCTCCCTAATAGGGGCTAGCGGGAACCCCTACGAGCAGTACTTC.

V and J are TRBV24-1 and TRBJ2-3, with 9 bases aligning to TRBD2. The junction had 6 bases not matched to a gene; V was cut back by 1 base and J by 2 bases. This CDR3 has 17 amino acids. Germline loops: CDR1 KGHDR, CDR2 SFDVKD. The CDR3 spells CATSDLRGRGSTDTQYF. In DNA, the CDR3 is TGTGCCACCAGTGATTTACGCGGGAGGGGCTCCACAGATACGCAGTATTTT.

The rearrangement joins TRBV6-5 to TRBJ2-1, with D perhaps matching TRBD1 (6 bases). The CDR3 loop spans 14 amino acids. Looked up from germline, CDR1 is MNHEY and CDR2 is SVGAGI. V lost 4 bases, J lost 4 bases, and 11 bases lay in between. CDR3 amino acids: CASSFTDSYNEQFF. The CDR3 coding sequence is TGTGCCAGCAGTTTCACGGACAGTTACAATGAGCAGTTCTTC.